A single sample is the source of the 28 T cell receptor beta chains below, sequenced in a study of T-cell reconstitution after alpha-beta-depleted transplantation in children. Unique molecular identifiers featured in how the TCRbeta library was prepared. TCRdb redid the calling of the PCR reads with MiXCR, one entry per CDR3 protein. Among approximately 500,000 distinct CDR3 sequences, roughly a tenth were seen once, and the ten largest hold 2% to 2.5%. The sample in question was PBMCs, obtained before TCRalphabeta/CD19-depleted stem cell transplant. These TCRs come from a child aged 2 to 15 with inherited bone marrow failure, due to receive a stem cell transplant.

This clonotype was detected ten times or more. The V call is TRBV5-1, the J call TRBJ2-4; 10 positions match TRBD2. J lost 4 bases, V lost 6 bases, and 10 bases had no gene match. The CDR3 totals 16 residues. Germline-derived CDR1 and CDR2 are SGHRS and YFSETQ. The CDR3 bases are TGCGCCAGCAATTCGGGTCTAGCGGGAGTGAAAAACATTCAGTACTTC. Translating gives CASNSGLAGVKNIQYF.

This chain joins TRBV5-1 and TRBJ2-1; TRBD1 matches 9 bases. CDR3 length: 19 residues. Germline trimming cut 0 bases from V and 0 bases from J; bases unmatched to any gene: 10. The germline CDR1 and CDR2 sequences are SGHRS and YFSETQ. The CDR3 reads CASSLVPGQGLSSYNEQFF. The CDR3 DNA sequence: TGCGCCAGCAGCTTGGTCCCGGGACAGGGCCTTAGCTCCTACAATGAGCAGTTCTTC.

This clonotype showed up many times. The V and J genes are TRBV27 and TRBJ2-1, with D perhaps TRBD2 (6 bases). Per germline, CDR1 MNHEY and CDR2 SMNVEV (reference sequence). The CDR3 loop spans 13 amino acids. With 6 bases removed from V and 9 bases from J, the gap between germline ends came to 15 bases. Here the CDR3 reads CASSLHVRGEQFF. The DNA of the CDR3 is TGTGCCAGCAGCCTCCACGTGCGGGGTGAGCAGTTCTTC.

This clonotype was seen at least ten times. This chain joins TRBV9 and TRBJ2-2, with 7 bases fitting TRBD1. There are 16 residues in the CDR3. Trimming at V came to 1 base and at J to 7 bases, leaving 10 bases not matched to a gene. Looked up from germline, CDR1 is SGDLS and CDR2 is YYNGEE. This chain's CDR3 is CASSVNSPGTDGELFF. CDR3 in DNA: TGTGCCAGCAGCGTAAATTCTCCCGGGACAGACGGGGAGCTGTTTTTT.

This clonotype was found many times. The J gene is TRBJ2-3, the V gene TRBV20-1, with unresolved D. Germline CDR1 DFQATT, CDR2 SNEGSKA (reference sequence). The CDR3 is made up of 13 amino acids. The V end was cut by 4 bases, the J end by 6 bases, with 14 bases between. The CDR3 coding sequence is TGCAGTGCTAAGACGGTAGCCTGGGATACGCAGTATTTT. Protein sequence: CSAKTVAWDTQYF.

This clonotype was observed at least ten times. The chain couples TRBV19 to TRBJ1-3; D might be TRBD1 (5 bases). The CDR3 is 15 amino acids. Trimming removed 8 bases at V and 4 bases at J, with 18 bases between. The V gene's germline CDR1 is LNHDA and CDR2 SQIVND (reference sequence). The CDR3 is CASGLISGSGNTIYF. The CDR3 DNA is TGTGCCAGTGGACTCATTTCAGGGTCCGGAAACACCATATATTTT.

The V and J genes are TRBV19 and TRBJ2-3, with 8 bases aligning to TRBD1. The CDR3 extends over 15 amino acids. Trimming at V came to 4 bases and at J to 5 bases, leaving 8 bases not matched to a gene. Germline CDR1 and CDR2: LNHDA and SQIVND (reference sequence). CDR3 loop: CASSSGDRFGDTQYF. Here the CDR3 DNA reads TGTGCCAGTAGTAGTGGGGACAGGTTTGGAGATACGCAGTATTTT.

This clonotype has at least ten counts. This chain links TRBV20-1 with TRBJ2-5; D might be TRBD2 (6 bases). Trimming stripped 0 bases from V and 5 bases from J, with 19 bases between. Germline V lookup: CDR1 DFQATT, CDR2 SNEGSKA (reference sequence). This CDR3 has 16 amino acids. The CDR3 DNA reads TGCAGTGCTAGAGACGGGTCGGGAGAGGATTGGGAGACCCAGTACTTC. Translation gives CSARDGSGEDWETQYF.

Only a few counts were recorded for this clonotype. This chain's CDR3 is CASTTPGTGTYEQYF. CDR3 sequence (DNA): TGTGCCAGCACCACCCCCGGGACAGGGACCTACGAGCAGTACTTC. V usage is TRBV28 and J usage is TRBJ2-7; 9 bases are a match to TRBD1. This CDR3 is 15 amino acids long. Germline values: CDR1 MDHEN, CDR2 SYDVKM. The junction had 9 bases not matched to a gene; V was cut back by 7 bases and J by 2 bases.

This clonotype was seen ten or more times. The chain's CDR3 is CSARLAGPGELFF. Here the CDR3 DNA reads TGCAGTGCAAGATTAGCGGGACCCGGGGAGCTGTTTTTT. The V and J genes are TRBV20-1 and TRBJ2-2; 8 bases match TRBD2. Germline lookup yields CDR1 DFQATT and CDR2 SNEGSKA (reference sequence). The V segment lost 6 bases and the J segment 6 bases; nucleotides outside the gene matches: 6. The CDR3 loop spans 13 amino acids.

This clonotype was recorded at least ten times. The V gene is TRBV20-1, the J gene TRBJ2-1; D is perhaps TRBD2 (6 bases). Germline V gives CDR1 DFQATT, CDR2 SNEGSKA (reference sequence). This CDR3 region has 16 residues. The germline V and J ends were trimmed by 3 bases and 4 bases, with 19 bases remaining between them. The CDR3 is CSARAFGGIKYNEQFF. DNA of the CDR3: TGCAGTGCTAGGGCGTTCGGCGGGATCAAGTACAATGAGCAGTTCTTC.

In this sample, this clonotype turned up many times. The chain is built from TRBV4-1 and TRBJ1-2; TRBD1 is a possible D gene (6 bases). This CDR3 contains 15 residues. V was cut by 0 bases and J by 4 bases, with 12 bases left in between. In germline, CDR1 is MGHRA, CDR2 YSYEKL. CDR3 in amino acids: CASSQDRTAFYGYTF. CDR3 nucleotide sequence: TGCGCCAGCAGCCAAGATCGGACAGCATTCTATGGCTACACCTTC.

This clonotype has a count of ten or more. This rearrangement joins TRBV4-3 to TRBJ1-6; D is unclear. Germline-derived CDR1 and CDR2 are LGHNA and YSLEER. V lost 0 bases to trimming and J lost 7 bases, with 10 bases between them. The CDR3 contains 15 residues. CDR3 bases: TGCGCCAGCAGCCAAGAGTCCCGGAGAAATTCACCCCTCCACTTT. The encoded protein is CASSQESRRNSPLHF.

In this sample, this clonotype turned up many times. J is TRBJ2-7 and V is TRBV20-1, with 14 bases identical to TRBD2. The germline gives CDR1 DFQATT, CDR2 SNEGSKA (reference sequence). This CDR3 is built from 15 residues. The V and J ends lost 1 base and 3 bases, in that order; junction bases with no gene match: 2. CDR3 nucleotides: TGCAGTGCTAGAGGTGGACTAGCGGGGGGCTACGAGCAGTACTTC. This gives the protein CSARGGLAGGYEQYF.

This clonotype was picked up many times. The rearrangement joins TRBV4-3 to TRBJ2-1, with 7 bases fitting TRBD2. There are 15 residues in the CDR3. V gave up 1 base and J gave up 6 bases; unmatched junction bases: 6. From germline, CDR1 is LGHNA and CDR2 YSLEER. The CDR3 loop is CASSQGGGGTNEQFF. The DNA of the CDR3 is TGCGCCAGCAGCCAAGGCGGGGGTGGTACCAATGAGCAGTTCTTC.

This clonotype was seen repeatedly, ten times or more. V and J are TRBV20-1 and TRBJ2-3; D uncertain. Trimming took 5 bases from V and 2 from J, leaving 11 bases between them. The CDR3 is 13 amino acids. In germline, CDR1 is DFQATT, CDR2 SNEGSKA (reference sequence). CDR3 in amino acids: CSADARVTDTQYF. The CDR3 nucleotides are TGCAGTGCTGATGCTAGGGTCACAGATACGCAGTATTTT.

Many counts were recorded for this clonotype. The chain uses TRBV10-3 and TRBJ1-6, with 7 nucleotides matching TRBD1. Germline CDR1 ENHRY, CDR2 SYGVKD. V was clipped by 8 bases and J by 5 bases; unmatched bases: 6. This CDR3 has 14 residues. The CDR3 sequence: CAIRSTGNNSPLHF. The CDR3 nucleotides read TGTGCCATCCGATCGACAGGGAATAATTCACCCCTCCACTTT.

This clonotype was observed a handful of times. The V and J genes are TRBV6-5 and TRBJ2-2, with D maybe TRBD1 (5 bases). The germline V gene encodes CDR1 MNHEY and CDR2 SVGAGI. CDR3 length equals 15 residues. V dropped 4 bases and J dropped 7 bases, with 16 bases sitting between them. This CDR3 is CASSSLAGIGGELFF. CDR3 nucleotides: TGTGCCAGCAGTTCCCTGGCAGGGATCGGCGGGGAGCTGTTTTTT.

This clonotype has a count of ten or more. This chain joins TRBV12-3 or TRBV12-4 and TRBJ2-1, with D possibly TRBD2 on 5 matching bases. This CDR3 is 13 amino acids long. Trimming took 1 base from V and 15 from J, leaving 16 bases between them. As DNA, the CDR3 is TGTGCCAGCAGTTTAGTGGGAGAACCCTTCGGGTTCTTC. It yields the protein CASSLVGEPFGFF.

Many counts were recorded for this clonotype. The chain couples TRBV7-9 to TRBJ2-5; tentatively, D is TRBD2 (6 bases). Trimming took 7 bases from V and 5 from J, leaving 14 bases between them. The CDR3 extends over 13 amino acids. Germline loops: CDR1 SEHNR, CDR2 FQNEAQ (reference sequence). The DNA for the CDR3 is TGTGCCAGCATTCGCGGAGGGGAGGAGACCCAGTACTTC. The encoded protein is CASIRGGEETQYF.

This clonotype occurred many times. CDR3 loop: CASSGTGVAKNIQYF. The CDR3 DNA sequence: TGTGCCAGCAGTGGGACAGGGGTAGCCAAAAACATTCAGTACTTC. The rearrangement links TRBV6-1 to TRBJ2-4, with 9 bases lining up with TRBD1. Looked up from germline, CDR1 is MNHNS and CDR2 is SASEGT. V lost 4 bases and J lost 0; bases outside the gene matches: 1. The CDR3 contains 15 residues.

Note on this clonotype: This may come from a read error, since a much larger clone is one base off. J is TRBJ2-3 and V is TRBV4-1; the match to TRBD2 covers 7 bases. Germline V lookup: CDR1 MGHRA, CDR2 YSYEKL. This CDR3 has 14 residues. The CDR3 loop reads CAGSQAGRTDTQYF. DNA of the CDR3: TGCGCCGGCAGCCAAGCGGGAAGGACAGATACGCAGTATTTT.

This clonotype has a count of ten or more. J is TRBJ2-1 and V is TRBV6-2 or TRBV6-3; perhaps D is TRBD1 or TRBD2 (5 bases each). V was clipped by 2 bases and J by 10 bases, with 21 bases between them. This CDR3 region has 16 residues. Germline CDR1 MNHEY, CDR2 SVGEGT. As DNA, the CDR3 is TGTGCCAGCAGTTACCGGTCTAGCCCCTCGAAGGGGGAGCAGTTCTTC. This gives the protein CASSYRSSPSKGEQFF.

This clonotype was counted at least ten times. V and J are TRBV5-1 and TRBJ2-7; TRBD1 matches at 8 bases. Losses at the gene ends were 6 bases for V and 0 bases for J; bases not matched to a gene: 2. This CDR3 spans 13 amino acids. Germline loops: CDR1 SGHRS, CDR2 YFSETQ. The CDR3 region has the DNA TGCGCCAGCACCGGGACAGGCTCCTACGAGCAGTACTTC. Translating it yields CASTGTGSYEQYF.

This clonotype has just a few counts. The junction departs from the called germline gene at one end, perhaps through a read error. The chain links TRBV28 to TRBJ2-7; D remains ambiguous. Germline CDR1 and CDR2: MDHEN and SYDVKM. This CDR3 is 11 amino acids long. CDR3 region: CASSSTPDFDF. The DNA of the CDR3 is TGTGCCAGCAGTTCCACCCCTGATTTCGACTTC.

This clonotype was counted many times. A read error may account for a junction end that differs from germline. The rearrangement links TRBV28 to TRBJ2-5, with D possibly being TRBD1 (5 bases). The CDR3 consists of 13 residues. Germline V gene data show CDR1 as MDHEN and CDR2 as SYDVKM. The CDR3 DNA reads TGTGCCAGCAATTTACAGGTTCAAGAGACCCAGTACTTC. It codes for CASNLQVQETQYF.

The rearrangement joins TRBV15 to TRBJ1-4; TRBD1 matches at 7 bases. The CDR3 length is 16 residues. CDR1 LNHNV and CDR2 YYDKDF come from the germline V gene (reference sequence). The V gene end was trimmed by 4 bases and the J gene end by 6 bases; junction bases not matched to a gene: 11. The CDR3 bases are TGTGCCACCAGCACCCGGGCAGGGGGGTCTGATGAAAAACTGTTTTTT. Translation: CATSTRAGGSDEKLFF. The variable domain in full, completed from reference TRBV15 and TRBJ1-4, reads DAMVIQNPRYQVTQFGKPVTLSCSQTLNHNVMYWYQQKSSQAPKLLFHYYDKDFNNEADTPDNFQSRRPNTSFCFLDIRSPGLGDTAMYLCATSTRAGGSDEKLFFGSGTQLSVL.

This clonotype was recorded at least ten times. The CDR3 bases are TGTGCCAGCAGCCCGCAACAGGGAGGAAATGAAAAACTGTTTTTT. Translation gives CASSPQQGGNEKLFF. The chain combines TRBV4-2 with TRBJ1-4; maybe TRBD1 (6 bases). Per germline, CDR1 LGHNA and CDR2 YNFKEQ. There are 15 residues in the CDR3. V was pared by 4 bases and J by 5 bases, with 14 bases between.